Below, 27 T cell receptor beta chains from the same sample are listed, as sequenced in a study of neoadjuvant anti-PD-1 for oral cavity cancer. Sequencing used immunoSEQ multiplex PCR; TCRdb keeps in-frame clones, though not all of them. The table shows several thousand clones, with almost 60% occurring only once. The sample in question was tumor tissue, obtained before nivolumab (anti-PD-1) treatment. These receptors originate from a person aged 40 to 85 with oral cavity squamous cell carcinoma.

The chain links TRBV5-4 to TRBJ2-5; D is possibly TRBD2 (5 bases). V was cut by 1 base and J by 2 bases, with 9 bases left in between. Per the germline V gene, CDR1 is SGHNT and CDR2 is YYREEE (reference sequence). This CDR3 spans 14 amino acids. Here the CDR3 reads CASSLMGSQETQYF. For the CDR3, the DNA is TGTGCCAGCAGCTTGATGGGGAGTCAAGAGACCCAGTACTTC.

The rearrangement uses TRBV5-8 and TRBJ1-2; TRBD1 agrees at 9 bases. Per the germline V gene, CDR1 is SGHTS and CDR2 is YDEGEE. V gave up 2 bases and J gave up 5 bases; unmatched junction bases: 7. The CDR3 totals 15 residues. CDR3 in amino acids: CASSFPGQGEYGYTF. CDR3 bases: TGTGCCAGCAGCTTCCCGGGACAGGGAGAATATGGCTACACCTTC.

This clone was seen a handful of times. The V and J genes are TRBV19 and TRBJ2-3; 9 bases agree with TRBD1. The CDR3 extends over 15 amino acids. The germline CDR1 and CDR2 sequences are LNHDA and SQIVND (reference sequence). The V and J ends lost 5 bases and 4 bases, in that order; junction bases with no gene match: 7. The CDR3: CASSGDRGKPDTQYF. CDR3 nucleotide sequence: TGTGCCAGTAGTGGCGACAGGGGGAAACCAGATACGCAGTATTTT.

The chain combines TRBV9 with TRBJ2-7, with no clear D. CDR3 length: 14 residues. Germline V gene sequence: CDR1 SGDLS, CDR2 YYNGEE. Trimming removed 0 bases from V and 0 bases from J, with 7 bases in between. As DNA, the CDR3 is TGTGCCAGCAGCGTAGTTGGAAGCTCCTACGAGCAGTACTTC. Encoded protein: CASSVVGSSYEQYF.

The chain has TRBV6-1 and TRBJ2-2; 7 bases are a match to TRBD2. CDR1 is MNHNS, CDR2 SASEGT, per germline. V gave up 1 base and J gave up 4 bases; unmatched junction bases: 6. There are 16 residues in the CDR3. CDR3 residues: CASSEDPGGSTGELFF. CDR3 sequence (DNA): TGTGCCAGCAGTGAAGATCCGGGAGGTAGCACCGGGGAGCTGTTTTTT.

The gene calls are TRBV2 and TRBJ2-2; perhaps TRBD2 as D (5 bases). The germline V gene encodes CDR1 SNHLY and CDR2 FYNNEI. This CDR3 region has 14 residues. V was clipped by 8 bases and J by 5 bases, with 15 bases between them. The CDR3 loop reads CASLPGRETGELFF. The DNA of the CDR3 is TGTGCCAGCCTGCCGGGTAGGGAGACCGGGGAGCTGTTTTTT.

The CDR3: CASRPQTNTEAFF. CDR3 nucleotide sequence: TGTGCCAGCAGACCCCAGACGAACACTGAAGCTTTCTTT. The chain combines TRBV5-4 with TRBJ1-1; D is uncertain. The germline V gene has CDR1 SGHNT and CDR2 YYREEE (reference sequence). The CDR3 is 13 amino acids. V lost 5 bases and J lost 1, with 9 bases in between.

The gene calls are TRBV11-2 and TRBJ1-2; a weak D match, TRBD1 (6 bases). From germline, CDR1 is SGHAT and CDR2 FQNNGV. The CDR3 has 15 residues. Trimming removed 3 bases at V and 3 bases at J, with 14 bases between. CDR3: CASSLRLGADYGYTF. The CDR3 DNA reads TGTGCCAGCAGCTTGCGCTTGGGGGCCGACTATGGCTACACCTTC.

The genes are TRBV2 and TRBJ2-1; the match to TRBD2 covers 8 bases. The CDR3 contains 16 residues. CDR1 and CDR2 (germline): SNHLY, FYNNEI. Trimming took 4 bases from V and 0 from J; bases not matched to a gene: 5. The CDR3 DNA is TGTGCCAGCAGTGTTAGCGGGGCCAGCTCCTACAATGAGCAGTTCTTC. Its protein is CASSVSGASSYNEQFF.

The V call is TRBV6-1, the J call TRBJ2-1, with D hard to call. V lost 2 bases and J lost 3, with 8 bases in between. This CDR3 is built from 14 residues. Germline lookup yields CDR1 MNHNS and CDR2 SASEGT. The CDR3 reads CASSETIRYNEQFF. The CDR3 DNA follows: TGTGCCAGCAGTGAAACTATACGCTACAATGAGCAGTTCTTC.

This clone was detected a few times. V gene TRBV12-5 combines with J gene TRBJ2-1; 7 bases are shared with TRBD2. This CDR3 contains 11 residues. The J segment lost 8 bases and the V segment lost 6 bases, leaving 1 base of the junction unmatched. In germline, CDR1 is LGHNT, CDR2 FRNRAP. The CDR3 region has the DNA TGTGCTAGTGGGACTAGCTATGAGCAGTTCTTC. This encodes CASGTSYEQFF.

This clone occurred a few times. The chain combines TRBV7-6 with TRBJ2-7, with 8 bases that match TRBD2. Germline assignment: CDR1 SGHVS and CDR2 FNYEAQ. The CDR3 is made up of 14 amino acids. The J segment lost 5 bases and the V segment lost 5 bases, leaving 8 bases of the junction unmatched. CDR3 in DNA: TGTGCCAGCAGCCCGGGGACTAGATACGACGAGCAGTACTTC. This gives the protein CASSPGTRYDEQYF.

This rearrangement joins TRBV29-1 to TRBJ2-3; the D gene is possibly TRBD1 (6 bases). Trimming shortened V by 1 base and J by 2 bases, and 10 bases separated the two germline ends. Per the germline V gene, CDR1 is SQVTM and CDR2 is ANQGSEA. This CDR3 contains 14 residues. The DNA of the CDR3 is TGCAGCGTTGAAGTGGGGGCAAACACAGATACGCAGTATTTT. Protein: CSVEVGANTDTQYF.

This clone was detected only a few times. This chain connects TRBV28 to TRBJ1-2; D unclear. The CDR3 contains 12 residues. V gave up 7 bases and J gave up 7 bases, with 13 bases separating them. Germline V gene data show CDR1 as MDHEN and CDR2 as SYDVKM. In DNA, the CDR3 is TGTGCCAGCACCCTTGGTCTTGGTGGCTACACCTTC. Amino acids: CASTLGLGGYTF.

The chain combines TRBV19 with TRBJ1-5; unclear D gene. CDR1 and CDR2 (germline): LNHDA, SQIVND (reference sequence). The CDR3 is 15 residues long. The V end lost 6 bases, the J end lost 0 bases, and 12 bases lay between the germline ends. CDR3 sequence: CASSPFVHSNQPQHF. The CDR3 DNA follows: TGTGCCAGTAGCCCGTTCGTCCATAGCAATCAGCCCCAGCATTTT.

The chain uses TRBV18 and TRBJ1-2; no definite D call. The CDR3 is 17 residues long. Trimming removed 2 bases at V and 4 bases at J, with 20 bases between. Germline values: CDR1 KGHSH, CDR2 LQKENI. CDR3 DNA: TGTGCCAGCTCACCAAGGGCGGATACACGACTGTTCTATGGCTACACCTTC. Its translation is CASSPRADTRLFYGYTF.

V gene TRBV12-5 combines with J gene TRBJ1-2; the match to TRBD1 covers 11 bases. J lost 4 bases, V lost 1 base, and 2 bases had no gene match. This CDR3 is 15 amino acids long. The germline CDR1 and CDR2 sequences are LGHNT and FRNRAP. CDR3: CASGLGDRGFYGYTF. DNA for the CDR3: TGTGCTAGTGGTTTGGGGGACAGGGGGTTCTATGGCTACACCTTC.

The J gene is TRBJ2-7, the V gene TRBV2, with a possible D match to TRBD1 (6 bases). Germline CDR1 and CDR2: SNHLY and FYNNEI. With 5 bases removed from V and 2 bases from J, the gap between germline ends came to 16 bases. The CDR3 has 15 amino acids. The CDR3 spells CASSSYRDNTYEQYF. The CDR3 DNA follows: TGTGCCAGCAGTTCCTACCGGGACAACACCTACGAGCAGTACTTC.

This chain uses TRBV4-1 with TRBJ1-5; D is undetermined. Germline lookup yields CDR1 MGHRA and CDR2 YSYEKL. V lost 0 bases to trimming and J lost 7 bases, with 13 bases between them. The CDR3 sequence is 15 residues long. In DNA, the CDR3 is TGCGCCAGCAGCCAAGATGGGTGGGTAAGGCAGCCCCAGCATTTT. Encoded protein: CASSQDGWVRQPQHF.

The V call is TRBV30, the J call TRBJ2-1; D uncertain. CDR3 size: 12 residues. V gave up 5 bases and J gave up 5 bases, with 10 bases separating them. The germline gives CDR1 GTSNPN, CDR2 SVGIG (reference sequence). The CDR3 DNA is TGTGCCTGGGGCAGGCAGAACAATGAGCAGTTCTTC. It is translated as CAWGRQNNEQFF.

This clone was observed a handful of times. The chain links TRBV27 to TRBJ1-1, with 7 bases fitting TRBD1. The CDR3 spans 14 residues. V lost 0 bases to trimming and J lost 8 bases; unmatched junction nucleotides: 6. Germline loops: CDR1 MNHEY, CDR2 SMNVEV (reference sequence). The CDR3 spells CASSLSTGRVEAFF. The CDR3 coding sequence is TGTGCCAGCAGTTTATCGACAGGGAGGGTAGAAGCTTTCTTT.

This clone was recorded once. The chain recombines TRBV6-5 with TRBJ1-5, with D tentatively TRBD1 (6 bases). The CDR3 is made up of 15 amino acids. The V end was cut by 6 bases, the J end by 2 bases, with 14 bases between. Per germline, CDR1 MNHEY and CDR2 SVGAGI. In DNA form, the CDR3 reads TGTGCCAGCAGCCGGAACAGGGTCGGCAATCAGCCCCAGCATTTT. Amino acids: CASSRNRVGNQPQHF.

V and J are TRBV14 and TRBJ1-2; TRBD1 is a possible D gene (6 bases). V was shortened by 3 bases and J by 4 bases, with 21 bases between the two germline ends. The germline V gene encodes CDR1 SGHDN and CDR2 FVKESK. The CDR3 is 17 residues long. CDR3 DNA: TGTGCCAGCAGCCAGGGCTTGCGGGGGGCGCGTTCCTATGGCTACACCTTC. Protein: CASSQGLRGARSYGYTF.

This clone was counted only a few times. The chain employs TRBV27 and TRBJ2-7; TRBD1 matches at 11 bases. V dropped 5 bases and J dropped 6; count of bases not matched to a gene: 3. The CDR3 covers 13 residues. Germline-derived CDR1 and CDR2 are MNHEY and SMNVEV (reference sequence). The CDR3 DNA is TGTGCCAGCAGTATAGGGACAGGGGGCGAGCAGTACTTC. This encodes CASSIGTGGEQYF.

This clone was detected only a few times. V usage is TRBV29-1 and J usage is TRBJ2-7; a possible D gene is TRBD1 (6 bases). V gave up 2 bases and J gave up 5 bases, with 10 bases separating them. The CDR3 is made up of 12 amino acids. CDR1 and CDR2 from the germline V gene are SQVTM and ANQGSEA. CDR3 sequence reads: CSVERGLHEQYF. CDR3 sequence (DNA): TGCAGCGTTGAAAGGGGGTTGCACGAGCAGTACTTC.

The V gene is TRBV6-5, the J gene TRBJ1-5, with D possibly being TRBD1 (6 bases). The CDR3 has 15 amino acids. V was trimmed by 5 bases and J by 1 base, leaving 12 bases between them. In germline, CDR1 is MNHEY, CDR2 SVGAGI. The CDR3 protein is CASSRSQGSNQPQHF. DNA for the CDR3: TGTGCCAGCAGTCGATCCCAGGGGAGCAATCAGCCCCAGCATTTT.

The chain recombines TRBV28 with TRBJ2-4, with a tentative D call TRBD1 (6 bases). Germline CDR1 MDHEN, CDR2 SYDVKM. Deletions cut 9 bases from V and 0 bases from J, with 27 bases between. The CDR3 is 19 amino acids. CDR3 loop: CASKQIGQSENLAKNIQYF. In DNA form, the CDR3 reads TGTGCCAGTAAGCAAATAGGACAGAGCGAGAATCTAGCCAAAAACATTCAGTACTTC. Using reference TRBV28 and TRBJ2-4 for the parts outside the CDR3, the full variable domain is DVKVTQSSRYLVKRTGEKVFLECVQDMDHENMFWYRQDPGLGLRLIYFSYDVKMKEKGDIPEGYSVSREKKERFSLILESASTNQTSMYLCASKQIGQSENLAKNIQYFGAGTRLSVL.